The clone carrying this T cell receptor beta chain has just one count. The data stem from a study of OX40 agonist ivuxolimab in advanced cancers. Sequencing used immunoSEQ multiplex PCR; TCRdb keeps in-frame clones, though not all of them. The sample holds 35,000 or so clones; roughly four fifths are singletons and the top ten take under 2%. V was pared by 5 bases and J by 5 bases, with 3 bases of the junction left unmatched. The CDR3 extends over 13 amino acids. Per the germline V gene, CDR1 is MDHEN and CDR2 is SYDVKM. Sequenced material: CD4+ or CD8+ T cells sorted from blood, taken in a trial of the OX40 agonist ivuxolimab. This chain uses TRBV28 with TRBJ1-3; TRBD1 matches 7 bases. This receptor was taken from an adult with an advanced solid tumor such as melanoma, head and neck, liver or kidney cancer. As DNA, the CDR3 is TGTGCCAGCAGTCGAGGGGGCCGAAACACCATATATTTT. Translating gives CASSRGGRNTIYF.